This is a list of T cell receptor beta chains from one sample in a study of response to subunit inactivated influenza vaccine. TCRdb redid the calling of the RT-PCR reads with MiXCR, one entry per CDR3 protein. The sample has under 550,000 distinct CDR3 sequences; around 8% are singletons. Here the sequenced sample was PBMCs from blood, taken about 24 months after vaccination. The receptor set was obtained from a man in his fifties or sixties who received an inactivated influenza vaccine. Both conserved end residues are part of each CDR3. A D gene is named only where the DNA matches it firmly. Expanded clones get a size class; other rows say once, few or many, or leave the size out.

J gene	V gene	clone size	D gene	CDR3 DNA	CDR3 protein
TRBJ2-1	TRBV12-3/TRBV12-4	many	NA	TGTGCCAGCAGTCCTACCGGGACTCCCTCCTACAATGAGCAGTTCTTC	CASSPTGTPSYNEQFF
TRBJ2-1	TRBV20-1	many	NA	TGCAGGATGACTAGAAACAATGAGCAGTTCTTC	CRMTRNNEQFF
TRBJ2-1	TRBV5-1	NA	TRBD1	TGCGCCAGCAGCTTGGGGACAGGGGTTTTGTGGGAGCAGTTCTTC	CASSLGTGVLWEQFF
TRBJ2-3	TRBV7-9	few	TRBD1	TGTGCCAGCAGCTTCCGGGACAGGGCGATAGATACGCAGTATTTT	CASSFRDRAIDTQYF
TRBJ1-5	TRBV12-3/TRBV12-4	many	TRBD1	TGTGCCAGCAGTCCCGGGACAGGGATAAACAATCAGCCCCAGCATTTT	CASSPGTGINNQPQHF
TRBJ1-2	TRBV20-1	few	NA	TGCAGTGCTAGAGATCTCTATGGCTACACCTTC	CSARDLYGYTF
TRBJ2-3	TRBV9	NA	NA	TGTGCCAGCAGCGCAGGCGTAGGGGCGGATACGCAGTATTTT	CASSAGVGADTQYF
TRBJ1-5	TRBV20-1	few	NA	TGCAGTGGCAACTCGGGGTCCAATCAGCCCCAGCATTTT	CSGNSGSNQPQHF
TRBJ2-1	TRBV5-1	NA	TRBD1	TGCGCCAGCAGCTTATTTAGTGGACAGGGCAACAATGAGCAGTTCTTC	CASSLFSGQGNNEQFF
TRBJ1-1	TRBV5-1	many	TRBD1	TGCGCCAGCAGCATGGACAGGGTCATGAACACTGAAGCTTTCTTT	CASSMDRVMNTEAFF
TRBJ2-1	TRBV20-1	many	NA	TGCAGTGCTAGAGACCCTACTCGGGCTGAGCAGTTCTTC	CSARDPTRAEQFF
TRBJ1-1	TRBV2	NA	NA	TGTGCCAGCATAGCAGTGACCACTGAAGCTTTCTTT	CASIAVTTEAFF
TRBJ2-7	TRBV20-1	many	NA	TGCAGTGCTAGATCAGGCTACGAGCAGTACTTC	CSARSGYEQYF
TRBJ2-7	TRBV7-2	few	NA	TGTGCCAGCAGCTTCGACGGACTCCCCTCCGAGCAGTACTTC	CASSFDGLPSEQYF
TRBJ2-3	TRBV5-1	few	TRBD2	TGCGCCAGCAGCCCCTGGGCGGGGGCAGATACGCAGTATTTT	CASSPWAGADTQYF
TRBJ2-7	TRBV10-3	many	NA	TGTGCCATCAGTGACCGTAGCGTAGCAGCCTACGAGCAGTACTTC	CAISDRSVAAYEQYF
TRBJ1-2	TRBV6-5	few	NA	TGTGCCAGCAGTTACGGGGCGGACGTTGAGGGATATGGCTACACCTTC	CASSYGADVEGYGYTF
TRBJ2-1	TRBV20-1	NA	NA	TGCAGTGCTAGCTTGGAGAGCTCCTACAATGAGCAGTTCTTC	CSASLESSYNEQFF
TRBJ2-1	TRBV5-1	many	NA	TGCGCCAGCACTTTAAGTAGTTACAATGAGCAGTTCTTC	CASTLSSYNEQFF
TRBJ1-1	TRBV6-1	NA	NA	TGTGCCAGCACGGAAAGGGGCTTAGCCACTGAAGCTTTCTTT	CASTERGLATEAFF
TRBJ1-5	TRBV29-1	NA	TRBD1	TGCAGCGCTGGGACAGGAAATCAGCCCCAGCATTTT	CSAGTGNQPQHF
TRBJ1-1	TRBV12-3/TRBV12-4	many	NA	TGTGCCAGCAGTTTAGGAACAGGGCCTGCTTTCTTT	CASSLGTGPAFF
TRBJ2-3	TRBV3-1	few	NA	TGTGCCAGCAGGACAGGACTAGGGGACTTTACGCAGTATTTT	CASRTGLGDFTQYF
TRBJ1-1	TRBV18	NA	NA	TGTGCCAGCTCACCACCGGCAAATTGGGGCACTGAAGCTTTCTTT	CASSPPANWGTEAFF
TRBJ2-3	TRBV6-2/TRBV6-3	few	TRBD2	TGTGCCAGCAGTTACTCGACTGGCGGGAGGACTCATACGCAGTATTTT	CASSYSTGGRTHTQYF
TRBJ2-2	TRBV11-2	NA	NA	TGTGCCAGCAGCTTAGTCTCATCAGGGATCGGGGAGCTGTTTTTT	CASSLVSSGIGELFF
TRBJ2-1	TRBV7-9	NA	NA	TGTGCCAGCAGCTTAGCACAGGGATTAAACTACAATGAGCAGTTCTTC	CASSLAQGLNYNEQFF
TRBJ1-2	TRBV5-1	many	NA	TGCGCCAGCCACGACCCGGCTTATGGCTACACCTTC	CASHDPAYGYTF
TRBJ2-4	TRBV4-3	NA	TRBD2	TGCGCCAGCAGCCAAGAACGAGGAAGCGGGGTTGGCAAAAACATTCAGTACTTC	CASSQERGSGVGKNIQYF
TRBJ1-3	TRBV28	NA	NA	TGTGCCAGCAGTTCTCCTTTTAAATTTTCCGGAAACACCATATATTTT	CASSSPFKFSGNTIYF
TRBJ1-1	TRBV5-1	many	NA	TGCGCCAGCAGTTCGACGGGGAACACTGAAGCTTTCTTT	CASSSTGNTEAFF
TRBJ2-3	TRBV12-3/TRBV12-4	many	NA	TGTGCCAGCAGCCCCAGTGGGAAGACAGATACTCAGTATTTT	CASSPSGKTDTQYF
TRBJ2-5	TRBV7-2	NA	NA	TGTGCCAGCAGCTTCCTGTCGCGGGGTGAGACCCAGTACTTC	CASSFLSRGETQYF
TRBJ2-3	TRBV11-2	NA	NA	TGTGCCAGCAGCTTAGTTAGTGGGCCCGACCCCTACGCAGATACGCAGTATTTT	CASSLVSGPDPYADTQYF
TRBJ2-1	TRBV7-9	few	NA	TGTGCCAGCAGCGAAACCTCCGGTCCCTCCTACAATGAGCAGTTCTTC	CASSETSGPSYNEQFF
TRBJ2-7	TRBV6-2/TRBV6-3	many	NA	TGTGCCAGCAGTTACGACCCGCGTGGTGTAAAGGACTACGAGCAGTACTTC	CASSYDPRGVKDYEQYF
TRBJ1-1	TRBV12-3/TRBV12-4	NA	TRBD1	TGTGCCAGCAGTTCACGACAGGGGGCGGGAGCTTTCTTT	CASSSRQGAGAFF
TRBJ1-1	TRBV14	few	NA	TGTGCCAGCAGCCAAGAGTCCAGGGTAACTGAAGCTTTCTTT	CASSQESRVTEAFF
TRBJ2-3	TRBV2	many	NA	TGTGCCAGCAGTGAAGCGGGCTCCACCAGCACAGATACGCAGTATTTT	CASSEAGSTSTDTQYF
TRBJ2-1	TRBV5-1	many	NA	TGCGCCAGCAGCTTGAGACAGTACTACAATGAGCAGTTCTTC	CASSLRQYYNEQFF
TRBJ1-5	TRBV11-2	NA	TRBD1	TGTGCCAGCAGCTTAGAAGGGACAGGGGTTACGCCCCAGCATTTT	CASSLEGTGVTPQHF
TRBJ2-1	TRBV7-3	few	TRBD2	TGTGCCAGCAGCTTAACCGGGACTAGCGGGAGCTATGAGCAGTTCTTC	CASSLTGTSGSYEQFF
TRBJ2-1	TRBV5-1	many	NA	TGCGCCAGCAGCTTGGATATTGCGAATGAGCAGTTCTTC	CASSLDIANEQFF
TRBJ1-1	TRBV5-6	NA	NA	TGTGCCAGCAGCTACGGGACCGAAAGAAAAGCTTTCTTT	CASSYGTERKAFF
TRBJ2-7	TRBV12-3/TRBV12-4	many	NA	TGTGCCAGCAGTATAACTAGCTTCGGGGAGCAGTACTTC	CASSITSFGEQYF
TRBJ2-1	TRBV12-3/TRBV12-4	NA	TRBD2	TGTGCCAGCACTACCAGCGGGAGCCAAAGGGGAAATGAGCAGTTCTTC	CASTTSGSQRGNEQFF
TRBJ2-5	TRBV5-6	few	TRBD2	TGTGCCAGCAGCTTGCGCGGGGGGGCAGGAGAGACCCAGTACTTC	CASSLRGGAGETQYF
TRBJ1-2	TRBV5-1	few	NA	TGCGCCAGCACCGAAGAGAGGGGACGCGATGGCTACACCTTC	CASTEERGRDGYTF
TRBJ2-1	TRBV2	few	NA	TGTGCCAGCAGTCTCCGGGGGCAGGGCTATGAGCAGTTCTTC	CASSLRGQGYEQFF
TRBJ2-2	TRBV10-3	few	NA	TGTGCCATCAGTGAGTTTACCATTAAGAACACCGGGGAGCTGTTTTTT	CAISEFTIKNTGELFF
TRBJ2-6	TRBV10-3	NA	NA	TGTGCCATCAGTGGAGGAGGGGGTTCGGGGGCCAACGTCCTGACTTTC	CAISGGGGSGANVLTF
TRBJ1-6	TRBV30	NA	TRBD1	TGTGCCTGGAGCGACGGACAGGGAAATTCACCCCTCCACTTT	CAWSDGQGNSPLHF
TRBJ1-4	TRBV10-3	NA	TRBD1	TGTGCCGTGGGGACAGGGTACGAAAAACTGTTTTTT	CAVGTGYEKLFF